The text below deals with one TCR beta chain. As yet, its antigen is unknown. This sample stems from a study of cytomegalovirus exposure and HLA in healthy donors. The CDR3 is 14 residues long. Trimming removed 1 base at V and 6 bases at J, with 10 bases between. CDR1 is MNHNS, CDR2 SASEGT, per germline. The primer mix had 60 Vbeta and 13 Jbeta primers. Assay used: immunoSEQ multiplex PCR; TCRdb lists only in-frame clones, some missing. Of about 190,000 clones in the sample, about 77% are singletons; the top ten hold approximately 2%. Findings and limits, study-wide: Prediction of most subjects' HLA-A and HLA-B alleles by TCR beta sequences was reportedly accurate.

The receptor was isolated from a woman younger than 45 in good health and CMV-seropositive. The chain links TRBV6-1 to TRBJ2-1, with a possible D match to TRBD1 (6 bases). Sequencing was done on a sample of PBMCs. CDR3 sequence: CASSEVGQLNEQFF. The CDR3 DNA reads TGTGCCAGCAGTGAAGTCGGACAGCTCAATGAGCAGTTCTTC.